This entry concerns a single TCR beta chain. CDR1 and CDR2 from the germline V gene are LNHDA and SQIVND (reference sequence). CDR3 length equals 14 residues. Germline trimming cut 6 bases from V and 13 bases from J; bases unmatched to any gene: 12. This sample is part of a study of blood T cell repertoires in COVID-19. TCRdb's table, derived via immunoSEQ multiplex PCR, lists solely in-frame clones and lacks some. Of 70,000 to 95,000 clones listed, about 95% are singletons. The TCR sequence derives from a human donor with active COVID-19. The donor label of this sample is uncertain. Sequencing was performed on peripheral blood. This chain connects TRBV19 to TRBJ1-5; 10 bases match TRBD1. The CDR3 DNA follows: TGTGCCAGTAGGGATGACAGGGGGCGAATCTCTCAGCATTTT. Its translation is CASRDDRGRISQHF.